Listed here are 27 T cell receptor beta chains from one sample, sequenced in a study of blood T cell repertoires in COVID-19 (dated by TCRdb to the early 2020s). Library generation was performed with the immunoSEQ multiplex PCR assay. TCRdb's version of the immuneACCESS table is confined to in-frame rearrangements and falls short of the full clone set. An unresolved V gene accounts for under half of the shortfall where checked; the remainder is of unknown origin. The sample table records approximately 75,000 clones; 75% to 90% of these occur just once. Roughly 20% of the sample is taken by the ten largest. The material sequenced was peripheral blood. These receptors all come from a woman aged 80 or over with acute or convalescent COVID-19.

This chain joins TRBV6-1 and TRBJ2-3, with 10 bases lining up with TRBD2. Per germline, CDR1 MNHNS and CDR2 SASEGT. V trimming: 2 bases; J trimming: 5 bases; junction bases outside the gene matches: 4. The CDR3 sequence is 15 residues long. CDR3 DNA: TGTGCCAGCAGTGAACTAGCGGGGGACCTAGATACGCAGTATTTT. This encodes CASSELAGDLDTQYF.

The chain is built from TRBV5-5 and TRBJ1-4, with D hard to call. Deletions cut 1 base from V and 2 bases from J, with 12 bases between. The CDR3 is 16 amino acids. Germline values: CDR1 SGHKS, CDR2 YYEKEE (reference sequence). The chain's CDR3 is CASSLQAPGTNEKLFF. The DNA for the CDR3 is TGTGCCAGCAGCTTGCAAGCTCCGGGGACTAATGAAAAACTGTTTTTT.

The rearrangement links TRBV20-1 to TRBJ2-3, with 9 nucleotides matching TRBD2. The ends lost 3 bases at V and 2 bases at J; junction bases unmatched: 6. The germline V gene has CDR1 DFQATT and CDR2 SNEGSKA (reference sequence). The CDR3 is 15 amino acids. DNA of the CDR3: TGCAGTGCTAGTTCCCTAGCGGGGACCACAGATACGCAGTATTTT. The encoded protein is CSASSLAGTTDTQYF.

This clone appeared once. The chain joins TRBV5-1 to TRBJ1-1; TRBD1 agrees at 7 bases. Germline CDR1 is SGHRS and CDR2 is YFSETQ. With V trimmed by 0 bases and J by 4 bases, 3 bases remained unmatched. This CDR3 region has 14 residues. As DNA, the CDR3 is TGCGCCAGCAGCTTGGGACAGGGAGGCACTGAAGCTTTCTTT. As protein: CASSLGQGGTEAFF.

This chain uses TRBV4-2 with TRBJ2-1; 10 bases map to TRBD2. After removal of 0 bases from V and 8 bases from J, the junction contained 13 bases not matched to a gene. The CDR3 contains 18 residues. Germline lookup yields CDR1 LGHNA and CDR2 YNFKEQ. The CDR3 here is CASSQEAQREGRGYEQFF. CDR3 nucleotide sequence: TGTGCCAGCAGCCAAGAGGCACAGCGGGAGGGCCGTGGGTATGAGCAGTTCTTC.

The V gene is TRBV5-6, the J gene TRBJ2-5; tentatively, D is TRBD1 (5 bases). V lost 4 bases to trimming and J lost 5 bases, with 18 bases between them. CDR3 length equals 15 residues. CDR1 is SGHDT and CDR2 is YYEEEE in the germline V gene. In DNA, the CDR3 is TGTGCCAGCAGCCCGGGTACAGGCCTCGGGGAGACCCAGTACTTC. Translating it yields CASSPGTGLGETQYF. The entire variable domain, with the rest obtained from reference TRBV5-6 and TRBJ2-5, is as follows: DAGVTQSPTHLIKTRGQQVTLRCSPKSGHDTVSWYQQALGQGPQFIFQYYEEEERQRGNFPDRFSGHQFPNYSSELNVNALLLGDSALYLCASSPGTGLGETQYFGPGTRLLVL.

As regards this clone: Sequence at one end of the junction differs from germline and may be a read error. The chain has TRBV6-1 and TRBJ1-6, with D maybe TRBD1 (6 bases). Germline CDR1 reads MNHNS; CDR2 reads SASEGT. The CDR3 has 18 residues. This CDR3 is CASREGARGITYNSPLHF. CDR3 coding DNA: TGTGCCAGCAGGGAAGGCGCCAGGGGAATAACCTATAATTCACCCCTCCACTTT.

The CDR3 bases are TGTGCCAGCTCCCTAGACCCGGGACATTTGGGTCAGCCCCAGCATTTT. Protein: CASSLDPGHLGQPQHF. J is TRBJ1-5 and V is TRBV18; TRBD1 might be the D (6 bases). V lost 6 bases and J lost 6, with 21 bases in between. Germline V gene lookup returns CDR1 KGHSH and CDR2 LQKENI. This CDR3 is built from 16 residues.

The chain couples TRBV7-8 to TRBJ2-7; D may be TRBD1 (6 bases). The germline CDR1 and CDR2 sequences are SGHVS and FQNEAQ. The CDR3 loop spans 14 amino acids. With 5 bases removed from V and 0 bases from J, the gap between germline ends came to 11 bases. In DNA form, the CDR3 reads TGTGCCAGCAGCGTCGGGACACTCTCCTACGAGCAGTACTTC. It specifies CASSVGTLSYEQYF.

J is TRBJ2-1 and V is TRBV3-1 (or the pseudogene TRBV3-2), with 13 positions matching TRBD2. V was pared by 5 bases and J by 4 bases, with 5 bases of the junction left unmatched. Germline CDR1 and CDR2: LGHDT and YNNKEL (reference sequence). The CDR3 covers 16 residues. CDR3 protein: CASSGRTSGRYNEQFF. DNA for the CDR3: TGTGCCAGCAGCGGACGGACTAGCGGGAGATACAATGAGCAGTTCTTC.

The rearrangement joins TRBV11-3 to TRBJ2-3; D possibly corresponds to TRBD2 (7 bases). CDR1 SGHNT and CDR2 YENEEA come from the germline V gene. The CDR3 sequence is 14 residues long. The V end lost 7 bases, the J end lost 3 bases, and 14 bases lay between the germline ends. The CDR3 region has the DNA TGTGCCAGCAAACAGGGAGGGGAAACAGATACGCAGTATTTT. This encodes CASKQGGETDTQYF.

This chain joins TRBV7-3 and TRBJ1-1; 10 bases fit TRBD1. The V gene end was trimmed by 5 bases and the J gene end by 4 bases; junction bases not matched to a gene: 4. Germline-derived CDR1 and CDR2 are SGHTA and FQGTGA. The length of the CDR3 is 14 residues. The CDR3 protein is CASSRQGASTEAFF. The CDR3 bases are TGTGCCAGCAGCAGACAGGGGGCGAGCACTGAAGCTTTCTTT.

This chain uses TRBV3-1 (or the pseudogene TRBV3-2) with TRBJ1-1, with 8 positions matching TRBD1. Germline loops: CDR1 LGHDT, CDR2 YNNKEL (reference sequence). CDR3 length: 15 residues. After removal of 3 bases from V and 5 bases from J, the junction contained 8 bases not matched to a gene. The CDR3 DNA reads TGTGCCAGCAGCCAGGGGGGACACAGGGGGACTGAAGCTTTCTTT. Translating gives CASSQGGHRGTEAFF.

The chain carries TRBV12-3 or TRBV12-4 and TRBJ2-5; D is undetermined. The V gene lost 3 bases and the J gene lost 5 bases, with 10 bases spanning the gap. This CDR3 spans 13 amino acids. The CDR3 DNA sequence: TGTGCCAGCAGTTTGAGAGGAAGGGAGACCCAGTACTTC. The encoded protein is CASSLRGRETQYF.

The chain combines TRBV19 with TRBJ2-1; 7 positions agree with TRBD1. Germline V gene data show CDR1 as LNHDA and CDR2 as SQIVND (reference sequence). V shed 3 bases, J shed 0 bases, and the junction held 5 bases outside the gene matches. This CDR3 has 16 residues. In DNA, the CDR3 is TGTGCCAGTAGTATTTTTGCAGGGGGCTCCTACAATGAGCAGTTCTTC. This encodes CASSIFAGGSYNEQFF. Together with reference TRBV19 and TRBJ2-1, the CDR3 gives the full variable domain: DGGITQSPKYLFRKEGQNVTLSCEQNLNHDAMYWYRQDPGQGLRLIYYSQIVNDFQKGDIAEGYSVSREKKESFPLTVTSAQKNPTAFYLCASSIFAGGSYNEQFFGPGTRLTVL.

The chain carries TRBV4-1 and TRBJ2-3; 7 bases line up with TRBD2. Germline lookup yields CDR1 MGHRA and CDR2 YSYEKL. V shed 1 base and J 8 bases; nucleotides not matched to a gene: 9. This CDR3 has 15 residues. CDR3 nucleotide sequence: TGCGCCAGCAGCCAAGTTCTAGCGGAACAAGGTACGCAGTATTTT. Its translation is CASSQVLAEQGTQYF.

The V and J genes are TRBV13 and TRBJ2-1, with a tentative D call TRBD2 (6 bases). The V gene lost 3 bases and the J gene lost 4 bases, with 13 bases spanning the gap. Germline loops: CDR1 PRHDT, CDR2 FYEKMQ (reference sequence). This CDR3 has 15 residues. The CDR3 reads CASSFGGDPYNEQFF. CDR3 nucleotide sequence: TGTGCCAGCAGCTTCGGCGGGGACCCTTACAATGAGCAGTTCTTC.

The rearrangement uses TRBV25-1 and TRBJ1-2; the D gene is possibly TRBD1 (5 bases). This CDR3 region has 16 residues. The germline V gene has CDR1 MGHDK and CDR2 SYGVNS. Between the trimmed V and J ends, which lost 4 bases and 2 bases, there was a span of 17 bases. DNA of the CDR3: TGTGCCAGCAGTGGTTCTGGGGCAGCCACAAACTATGGCTACACCTTC. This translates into CASSGSGAATNYGYTF.

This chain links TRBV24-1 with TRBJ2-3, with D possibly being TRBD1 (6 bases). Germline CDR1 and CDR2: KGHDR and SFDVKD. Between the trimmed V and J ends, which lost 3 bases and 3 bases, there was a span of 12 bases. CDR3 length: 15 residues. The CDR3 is CATSDLRGKTDTQYF. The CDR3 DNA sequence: TGTGCCACCAGTGATCTGAGGGGGAAGACAGATACGCAGTATTTT.

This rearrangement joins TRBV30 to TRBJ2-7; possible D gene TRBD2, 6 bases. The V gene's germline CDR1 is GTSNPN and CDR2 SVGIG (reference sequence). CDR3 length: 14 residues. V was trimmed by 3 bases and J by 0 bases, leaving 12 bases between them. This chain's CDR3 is CAWSPGTSSYEQYF. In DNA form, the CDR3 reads TGTGCCTGGAGCCCCGGGACTTCCTCCTACGAGCAGTACTTC.

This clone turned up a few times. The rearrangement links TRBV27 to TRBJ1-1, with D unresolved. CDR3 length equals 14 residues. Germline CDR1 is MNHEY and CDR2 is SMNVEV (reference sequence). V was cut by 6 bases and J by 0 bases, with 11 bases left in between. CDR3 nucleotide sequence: TGTGCCAGCAGACATCTCACAGTGAACACTGAAGCTTTCTTT. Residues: CASRHLTVNTEAFF.

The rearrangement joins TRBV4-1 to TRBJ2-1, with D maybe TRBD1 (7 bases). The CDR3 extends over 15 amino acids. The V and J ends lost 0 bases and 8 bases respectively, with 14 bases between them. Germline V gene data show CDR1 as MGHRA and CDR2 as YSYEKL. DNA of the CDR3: TGCGCCAGCAGCCAAGACGGAGGGGGCTGGGATGAGCAGTTCTTC. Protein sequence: CASSQDGGGWDEQFF.

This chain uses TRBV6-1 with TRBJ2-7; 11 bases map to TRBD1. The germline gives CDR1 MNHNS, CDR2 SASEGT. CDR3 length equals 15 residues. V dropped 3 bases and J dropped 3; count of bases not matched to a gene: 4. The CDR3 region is CASSDRDRGIYEQYF. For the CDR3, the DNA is TGTGCCAGCAGTGACCGGGACAGGGGGATCTACGAGCAGTACTTC.

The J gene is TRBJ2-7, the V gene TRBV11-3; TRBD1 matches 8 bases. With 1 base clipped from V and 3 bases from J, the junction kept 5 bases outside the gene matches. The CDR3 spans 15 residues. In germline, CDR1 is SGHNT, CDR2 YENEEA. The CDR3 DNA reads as TGTGCCAGCAGCTTAGGGTTTGGGACAGGCTACGAGCAGTACTTC. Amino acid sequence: CASSLGFGTGYEQYF.

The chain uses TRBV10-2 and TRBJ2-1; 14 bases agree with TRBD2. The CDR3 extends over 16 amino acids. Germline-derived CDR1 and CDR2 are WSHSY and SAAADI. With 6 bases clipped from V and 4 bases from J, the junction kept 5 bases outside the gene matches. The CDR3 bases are TGCGCCAGCAGGGATCGACTAGCGGGAGGGTACAATGAGCAGTTCTTC. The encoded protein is CASRDRLAGGYNEQFF.

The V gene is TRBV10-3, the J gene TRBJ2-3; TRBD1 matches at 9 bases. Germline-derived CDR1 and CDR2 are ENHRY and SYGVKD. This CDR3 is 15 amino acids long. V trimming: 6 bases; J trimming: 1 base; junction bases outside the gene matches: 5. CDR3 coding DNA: TGTGCCATCAGGAGGACAGGGGTTGGCACAGATACGCAGTATTTT. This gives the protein CAIRRTGVGTDTQYF.

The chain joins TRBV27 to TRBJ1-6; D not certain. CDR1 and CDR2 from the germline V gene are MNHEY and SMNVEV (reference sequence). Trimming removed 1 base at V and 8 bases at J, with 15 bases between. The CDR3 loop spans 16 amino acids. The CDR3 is CASSLWGRGNDSPLHF. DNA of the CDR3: TGTGCCAGCAGTTTATGGGGTCGGGGTAATGATTCACCCCTCCACTTT.